This T cell receptor beta chain originates from a study of blood T cell repertoires in COVID-19. Study-wide context: Acute and convalescent COVID-19 specimens originated in the United States, Italy and Spain.

Per the authors' pipeline: Estimates of nucleated cell counts were drawn from the amplification of reference gene primers. This table comes from immunoSEQ multiplex PCR, and its TCRdb copy is limited to in-frame clones, with some not included. That table furnishes V, J and clone size, whereas the DNA furnished D and trimming. The table lists roughly 170,000 clones, approximately 87% of them singletons. V shed 2 bases, J shed 1 base, and the junction held 0 bases outside the gene matches. Per the germline V gene, CDR1 is GTSNPN and CDR2 is SVGIG (reference sequence). The CDR3 runs 13 residues. The origin of this receptor is a woman in her 50s who had recovered from COVID-19. The sequenced sample consisted of PBMCs or T cells enriched from blood (not recorded which). The chain combines TRBV30 with TRBJ2-3; 7 bases agree with TRBD2. The chain's CDR3 is CAWSSGGTDTQYF. DNA of the CDR3: TGTGCCTGGAGTAGCGGGGGCACAGATACGCAGTATTTT.